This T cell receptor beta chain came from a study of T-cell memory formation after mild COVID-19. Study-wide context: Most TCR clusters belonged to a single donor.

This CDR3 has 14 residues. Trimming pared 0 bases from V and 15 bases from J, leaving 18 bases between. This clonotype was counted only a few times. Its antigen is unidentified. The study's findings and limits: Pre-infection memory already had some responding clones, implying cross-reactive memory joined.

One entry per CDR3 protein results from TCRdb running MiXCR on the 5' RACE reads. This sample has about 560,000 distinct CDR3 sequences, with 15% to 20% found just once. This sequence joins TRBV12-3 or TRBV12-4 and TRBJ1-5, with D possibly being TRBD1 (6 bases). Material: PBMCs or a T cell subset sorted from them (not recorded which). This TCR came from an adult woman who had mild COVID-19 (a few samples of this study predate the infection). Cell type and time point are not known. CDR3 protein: CASSLAASGVIRHF. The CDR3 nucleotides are TGTGCCAGCAGTTTAGCAGCCTCAGGGGTTATAAGGCATTTT.